The next 14 T cell receptor beta chains were all read from a single sample in a study of T-cell reconstitution after alpha-beta-depleted transplantation in children. It was with unique molecular identifiers that the TCRbeta library was prepared. TCRdb re-derived calls from the PCR reads in MiXCR, one entry per CDR3 protein. The table includes about 440,000 distinct CDR3 sequences, roughly 43% detected once. The sample was PBMCs, taken before TCRalphabeta/CD19-depleted stem cell transplant. Receptor source: a girl aged 2 to 10 with aplastic anemia, due to receive a stem cell transplant.

The chain employs TRBV29-1 and TRBJ2-7; TRBD1 agrees at 9 bases. V was clipped by 0 bases and J by 2 bases; unmatched bases: 5. The CDR3 is 15 amino acids. CDR1 is SQVTM and CDR2 is ANQGSEA in the germline V gene. In DNA, the CDR3 is TGCAGCGTTGAAGAAGACAGGGGGGTCGCCTACGAGCAGTACTTC. Amino acids: CSVEEDRGVAYEQYF.

This clonotype was observed a few times. The chain combines TRBV6-1 with TRBJ1-5; 9 bases fit TRBD1. Germline CDR1 and CDR2: MNHNS and SASEGT. CDR3 length: 16 amino acids. V lost 6 bases and J lost 4; bases outside the gene matches: 10. The CDR3 sequence is CASRHKQGTGNQPQHF. The DNA of the CDR3 is TGTGCCAGCAGACATAAGCAAGGGACAGGGAATCAGCCCCAGCATTTT.

There are a few counts of this clonotype. The chain has TRBV6-2 or TRBV6-3 and TRBJ1-4; tentative D call: TRBD1 (5 bases). The CDR3 length is 18 residues. Between the trimmed V and J ends, which lost 6 bases and 4 bases, there was a span of 24 bases. Germline CDR1 MNHEY, CDR2 SVGEGT. The CDR3 DNA reads TGTGCCAGCAGGGTCCGGGTGACAGCCTCTCGGGTTAATGAAAAACTGTTTTTT. Protein sequence: CASRVRVTASRVNEKLFF.

This clonotype appeared a few times. The chain is built from TRBV2 and TRBJ2-1; D may correspond to TRBD1 or TRBD2 (5 bases each). Trimming shortened V by 6 bases and J by 9 bases, and 15 bases separated the two germline ends. Germline lookup yields CDR1 SNHLY and CDR2 FYNNEI. This CDR3 contains 13 residues. The CDR3 coding sequence is TGTGCCAGCAGGGGACCTTTTGAAGCTGAGCAGTTCTTC. As protein: CASRGPFEAEQFF.

On this clonotype: This clone may be a read error of a much larger clone one base away. V is TRBV10-3 and J is TRBJ2-3, with D hard to call. The CDR3 extends over 12 amino acids. The V end was cut by 2 bases, the J end by 4 bases, with 4 bases between. Germline V gene data show CDR1 as ENHRY and CDR2 as SYGVKD. CDR3 region: CAISEVSDTQYF. For the CDR3, the DNA is TGTGCCATCAGTGAGGTGTCAGATACGCAGTATTTT.

This clonotype has a single count. CDR3 coding DNA: TGCAGTGCCAAAGGACTAGCGGGGGCCGATGAGCAGTTCTTC. Protein: CSAKGLAGADEQFF. The rearrangement links TRBV20-1 to TRBJ2-1; the match to TRBD2 covers 13 bases. This CDR3 comprises 14 residues. V shed 6 bases, J shed 8 bases, and the junction held 7 bases outside the gene matches. In germline, CDR1 is DFQATT, CDR2 SNEGSKA (reference sequence).

The rearrangement links TRBV27 to TRBJ2-1; perhaps TRBD2 as D (5 bases). V was pared by 3 bases and J by 6 bases, with 15 bases between. The CDR3 runs to 15 residues. Per germline, CDR1 MNHEY and CDR2 SMNVEV (reference sequence). The CDR3 region has the DNA TGTGCCAGCAGTTTCTTTGGCCCCACTAGCAATGAGCAGTTCTTC. Protein: CASSFFGPTSNEQFF.

In its sample, this clonotype was seen once. This sequence joins TRBV4-1 and TRBJ2-1; D tentatively fits TRBD1 or TRBD2 (5 bases each). CDR3 size: 14 residues. The germline V and J ends were trimmed by 0 bases and 10 bases, with 13 bases remaining between them. Germline V gene data show CDR1 as MGHRA and CDR2 as YSYEKL. The CDR3 region is CASSQDAGAGEQFF. CDR3 nucleotide sequence: TGCGCCAGCAGCCAAGATGCCGGGGCAGGGGAGCAGTTCTTC.

This clonotype was detected a few times. The chain is built from TRBV29-1 and TRBJ1-5; D is undetermined. Trimming cost V 4 bases and J 0 bases, with 7 bases left between them. The CDR3 sequence is 13 residues long. Per the germline V gene, CDR1 is SQVTM and CDR2 is ANQGSEA. DNA for the CDR3: TGCAGCGTTGGGGTAGGTAGCAATCAGCCCCAGCATTTT. Protein sequence: CSVGVGSNQPQHF.

This clonotype has just a few counts. The chain combines TRBV18 with TRBJ2-1; D might be TRBD1 (5 bases). This CDR3 is built from 13 residues. V gave up 3 bases and J gave up 7 bases, with 10 bases separating them. In germline, CDR1 is KGHSH, CDR2 LQKENI. In DNA form, the CDR3 reads TGTGCCAGCTCACCTAATAGGGGAAATGAGCAGTTCTTC. Translation gives CASSPNRGNEQFF.

A few counts support this clonotype. The chain has TRBV5-6 and TRBJ2-7, with D perhaps being TRBD1 or TRBD2 (5 bases each). Deletions cut 3 bases from V and 4 bases from J, with 14 bases between. Per germline, CDR1 SGHDT and CDR2 YYEEEE. The CDR3 totals 14 residues. The CDR3, as DNA: TGTGCCAGCAGCTGGGGGACGACGTTTTACGAGCAGTACTTC. This encodes CASSWGTTFYEQYF.

This clonotype has only a few counts. The genes are TRBV3-1 and TRBJ2-5; tentatively, D is TRBD2 (6 bases). Germline CDR1 reads LGHDT; CDR2 reads YNNKEL (reference sequence). The V gene lost 0 bases and the J gene lost 3 bases, with 11 bases spanning the gap. The CDR3 has 15 amino acids. CDR3 residues: CASSQETRVEETQYF. The DNA of the CDR3 is TGTGCCAGCAGCCAAGAGACTAGGGTGGAAGAGACCCAGTACTTC.

The chain links TRBV10-3 to TRBJ2-5; the D call may be TRBD1 or TRBD2 (5 bases each). This CDR3 spans 13 amino acids. The germline V and J ends were trimmed by 6 bases and 5 bases, with 13 bases remaining between them. Germline values: CDR1 ENHRY, CDR2 SYGVKD. The CDR3 sequence: CAISWGSRETQYF. DNA for the CDR3: TGTGCCATCAGCTGGGGGTCCCGTGAGACCCAGTACTTC.

This clonotype was recorded a few times. The V and J genes are TRBV5-1 and TRBJ1-6, with D unclear. V gave up 7 bases and J gave up 7 bases, with 12 bases separating them. Germline V gives CDR1 SGHRS, CDR2 YFSETQ. The CDR3 contains 13 residues. This chain's CDR3 is CASRSQENSPLHF. As DNA, the CDR3 is TGCGCCAGCCGATCTCAGGAAAATTCACCCCTCCACTTT. Together with reference TRBV5-1 and TRBJ1-6, the CDR3 gives the full variable domain: KAGVTQTPRYLIKTRGQQVTLSCSPISGHRSVSWYQQTPGQGLQFLFEYFSETQRNKGNFPGRFSGRQFSNSRSEMNVSTLELGDSALYLCASRSQENSPLHFGNGTRLTVT.